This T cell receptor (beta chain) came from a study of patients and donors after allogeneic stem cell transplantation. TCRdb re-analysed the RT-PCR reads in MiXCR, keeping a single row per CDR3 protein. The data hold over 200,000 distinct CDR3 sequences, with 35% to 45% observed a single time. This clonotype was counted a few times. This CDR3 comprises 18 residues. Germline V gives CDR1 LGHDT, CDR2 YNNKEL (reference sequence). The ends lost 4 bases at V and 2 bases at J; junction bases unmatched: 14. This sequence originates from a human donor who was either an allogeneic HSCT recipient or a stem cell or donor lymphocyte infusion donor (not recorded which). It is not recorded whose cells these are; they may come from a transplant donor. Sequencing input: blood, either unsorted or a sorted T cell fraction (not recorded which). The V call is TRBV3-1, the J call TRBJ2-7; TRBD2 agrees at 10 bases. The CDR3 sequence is CASSPTLQTSGKAYEQYF. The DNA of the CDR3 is TGTGCCAGCAGCCCTACATTGCAAACTAGCGGGAAAGCCTACGAGCAGTACTTC.